These 9 T cell receptor beta chains originate from one sample sequenced in a study of control samples from healthy donors and cancer patients. The repertoire was sequenced with immunoSEQ multiplex PCR; TCRdb's copy has only in-frame clones and lacks some. In the table there are fewer than 150,000 clones, around 93% of which are singletons. The sequenced sample consisted of blood. The receptors stem from a man between 18 and 29 years old in good health.

V gene TRBV19 combines with J gene TRBJ1-1; D is perhaps TRBD1 (5 bases). This CDR3 comprises 14 residues. V was clipped by 0 bases and J by 3 bases, with 8 bases between them. CDR1 is LNHDA, CDR2 SQIVND, per germline (reference sequence). The CDR3 nucleotides read TGTGCCAGTAGTATAGATCCGGGGGACACTGAAGCTTTCTTT. Translated: CASSIDPGDTEAFF.

This chain uses TRBV19 with TRBJ2-7, with D perhaps matching TRBD1 (5 bases). The CDR3 loop spans 14 amino acids. The germline V gene has CDR1 LNHDA and CDR2 SQIVND (reference sequence). The V and J ends lost 3 bases and 5 bases respectively, with 14 bases between them. Here the CDR3 DNA reads TGTGCCAGTAGTATCGAAGGACATCTTGACGAGCAGTACTTC. Encoded protein: CASSIEGHLDEQYF.

The rearrangement links TRBV6-7 to TRBJ1-2; D not certain. TRBV6-7 is labeled an ORF, and its function is uncertain. CDR3 length equals 14 residues. V lost 7 bases, J lost 3 bases, and 15 bases lay in between. The CDR3 DNA is TGTGCCAGCAAAAACGCGGGGTTTGACTATGGCTACACCTTC. Translating it yields CASKNAGFDYGYTF.

The V gene is TRBV7-6, the J gene TRBJ1-1, with TRBD1 matching over 9 bases. V dropped 5 bases and J dropped 5; count of bases not matched to a gene: 9. The CDR3 consists of 15 residues. The germline gives CDR1 SGHVS, CDR2 FNYEAQ. In DNA, the CDR3 is TGTGCCAGCAGCGGTGACAGGGGGAGATGGACTGAAGCTTTCTTT. Its translation: CASSGDRGRWTEAFF.

The V and J genes are TRBV4-2 and TRBJ1-2; D might be TRBD1 (5 bases). The CDR3 has 12 amino acids. V shed 1 base and J shed 7 bases, with 7 bases lying between them. In germline, CDR1 is LGHNA, CDR2 YNFKEQ. The CDR3 reads CASSQGGVGYTF. The CDR3 bases are TGTGCCAGCAGCCAAGGGGGGGTTGGCTACACCTTC.

The chain links TRBV5-1 to TRBJ2-2; D unresolved. V gave up 1 base and J gave up 1 base, with 11 bases separating them. Germline V gene data show CDR1 as SGHRS and CDR2 as YFSETQ. The CDR3 runs to 16 residues. CDR3 protein: CASSLLQTGNTGELFF. The CDR3, as DNA: TGCGCCAGCAGCTTGCTTCAAACCGGGAACACCGGGGAGCTGTTTTTT.

The chain links TRBV10-1 to TRBJ1-5, with unresolved D. Between the trimmed V and J ends, which lost 9 bases and 1 base, there was a span of 4 bases. Germline V gene sequence: CDR1 WNHNN, CDR2 SYGVQD (reference sequence). The CDR3 extends over 11 amino acids. The CDR3 DNA sequence: TGCGCCAGGGACAGCAATCAGCCCCAGCATTTT. This translates into CARDSNQPQHF.

The chain has TRBV2 and TRBJ1-3; 8 nucleotides match TRBD1. J gave up 2 bases and V 1 base, and 4 bases lay outside the gene matches. Germline loops: CDR1 SNHLY, CDR2 FYNNEI. The CDR3 extends over 16 amino acids. The CDR3 loop reads CASSEGRGRTGNTIYF. DNA for the CDR3: TGTGCCAGCAGTGAAGGCAGGGGGCGAACTGGAAACACCATATATTTT.

The rearrangement uses TRBV7-2 and TRBJ2-3; the match to TRBD2 covers 10 bases. The CDR3 has 15 residues. CDR1 and CDR2 (germline): SGHTA, FQGNSA. The trim removed 6 bases at V and 5 bases at J, leaving 8 bases unmatched. The CDR3 nucleotides are TGTGCCAGCAGGGTAGGGACTAGCGATCGAGATACGCAGTATTTT. It yields the protein CASRVGTSDRDTQYF. The whole variable domain, filled in from reference TRBV7-2 and TRBJ2-3, reads GAGVSQSPSNKVTEKGKDVELRCDPISGHTALYWYRQSLGQGLEFLIYFQGNSAPDKSGLPSDRFSAERTGGSVSTLTIQRTQQEDSAVYLCASRVGTSDRDTQYFGPGTRLTVL.